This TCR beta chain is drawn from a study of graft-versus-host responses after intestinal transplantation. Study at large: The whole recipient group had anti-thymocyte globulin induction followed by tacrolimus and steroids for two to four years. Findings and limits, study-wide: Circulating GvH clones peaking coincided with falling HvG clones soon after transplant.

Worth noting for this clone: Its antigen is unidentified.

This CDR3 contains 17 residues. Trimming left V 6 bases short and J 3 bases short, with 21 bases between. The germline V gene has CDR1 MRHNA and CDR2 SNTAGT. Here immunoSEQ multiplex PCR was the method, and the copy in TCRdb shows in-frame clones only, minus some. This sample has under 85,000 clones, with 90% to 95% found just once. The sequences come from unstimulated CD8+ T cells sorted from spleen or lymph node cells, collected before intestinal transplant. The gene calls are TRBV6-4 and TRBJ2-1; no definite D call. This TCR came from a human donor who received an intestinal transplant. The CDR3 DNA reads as TGTGCCAGCAGCGAAAACCGGTGGTTATCCCGCTACAATGAGCAGTTCTTC. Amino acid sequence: CASSENRWLSRYNEQFF.